These 7 T cell receptor beta chains came from one sample sequenced in a study of response to subunit inactivated influenza vaccine (dated by TCRdb to 2017 to 2018). Receptors were amplified or captured by RT-PCR. This sample was sequenced with an Illumina HiSeq 2500. TCRdb redid the processing of the public reads, applying fastp at Q25 and MiXCR, and retained in-frame beta chains. One record per CDR3 amino acid sequence lists the most common genes and DNA. In all, the sample holds about 540,000 distinct CDR3 sequences, and roughly 25% of those were seen once. Around 2.8% of the sample belongs to the ten largest clones. These sequences were also reported in another study, on T cells expressing NK-cell markers. Per that second paper: The TCR beta cDNA libraries were made using 5'RACE template switching, a step that added both a universal primer site and unique molecular identifiers.

This sample comprised CD4+ T cells sorted from PBMCs, obtained about 11 days after vaccination. The receptors derive from a man between 50 and 59 years old who received an inactivated influenza vaccine. Donor details come from another sample of the same person, matched by shared clones.

This clonotype was observed a few times. This chain uses TRBV20-1 with TRBJ2-7; TRBD1 aligns across 9 bases. V lost 5 bases to trimming and J lost 6 bases; unmatched junction nucleotides: 2. Germline-derived CDR1 and CDR2 are DFQATT and SNEGSKA (reference sequence). The CDR3 is made up of 11 amino acids. The CDR3 DNA reads TGCAGTGCTCCGGACAGGGGCGAGCAGTACTTC. Protein sequence: CSAPDRGEQYF.

The chain has TRBV12-3 or TRBV12-4 and TRBJ1-1; tentatively, D is TRBD1 (5 bases). The length of the CDR3 is 13 residues. The V end was cut by 10 bases, the J end by 2 bases, with 14 bases between. The CDR3 DNA is TGTGCCACCTCAGGGAGGCGTAACACTGAAGCTTTCTTT. Translating gives CATSGRRNTEAFF.

The chain couples TRBV20-1 to TRBJ2-7; TRBD2 agrees at 8 bases. Trimming removed 6 bases from V and 5 bases from J; junction bases left unmatched: 9. The germline V gene encodes CDR1 DFQATT and CDR2 SNEGSKA (reference sequence). The CDR3 is made up of 13 amino acids. CDR3 nucleotide sequence: TGCAGTGCAACTTTAGCGGGACTGAACGAGCAGTACTTC. Translating it yields CSATLAGLNEQYF.

This clonotype was counted only a few times. This rearrangement joins TRBV28 to TRBJ1-1; tentatively, D is TRBD1 (5 bases). From germline, CDR1 is MDHEN and CDR2 SYDVKM. The CDR3 is made up of 13 amino acids. The germline V and J ends were trimmed by 7 bases and 3 bases, with 12 bases remaining between them. The CDR3 nucleotides are TGTGCCAGCATCGGGGCGTTTGACACTGAAGCTTTCTTT. This sequence encodes CASIGAFDTEAFF.

CDR3 nucleotide sequence: TGCGCCAGCAGCCAAACGGGGAATACAGATACGCAGTATTTT. Translating it yields CASSQTGNTDTQYF. J is TRBJ2-3 and V is TRBV4-3; D perhaps matches TRBD2 (5 bases). With 2 bases removed from V and 3 bases from J, the gap between germline ends came to 9 bases. Germline values: CDR1 LGHNA, CDR2 YSLEER. This CDR3 has 14 amino acids.

This sequence joins TRBV24-1 and TRBJ2-1; 13 positions match TRBD2. Trimming removed 7 bases from V and 8 bases from J; junction bases left unmatched: 4. Germline CDR1 KGHDR, CDR2 SFDVKD. This CDR3 region has 14 residues. CDR3 protein: CATRRTSGSYEQFF. The CDR3, as DNA: TGTGCCACCAGGAGGACTAGCGGGAGCTATGAGCAGTTCTTC.

This clonotype was counted many times. This sequence joins TRBV24-1 and TRBJ2-7; either TRBD1 or TRBD2 may supply D (5 bases each). Trimming shortened V by 9 bases and J by 3 bases, and 23 bases separated the two germline ends. Germline-derived CDR1 and CDR2 are KGHDR and SFDVKD. The CDR3 contains 16 residues. The DNA for the CDR3 is TGTGCCACCTCCGAGGGGCCGGCAGGGATGAACTACGAGCAGTACTTC. It is translated as CATSEGPAGMNYEQYF.